This TCR beta chain was observed in a study of siplizumab effects on memory and regulatory T cells. Study in general: Without drug or with siplizumab at 0.75 to 1 ug/mL, mixed lymphocyte reactions were set up in pairs.

Each sample yielded about 10^5 assayed TCR templates. TCRdb keeps only in-frame clones here, not all; method: immunoSEQ multiplex PCR. The repertoire holds under 20,000 clones, with 46% as singletons. For approximately 6 days at 37°C, the mixed lymphocyte reaction cells were kept in coculture. Findings and caveats of the study: Phenotypic classification as naive or memory proved unattainable for roughly 75-96% of proliferating CD4+ or CD8+ clones. Memory cells seemed less diverse than naive T cells, which also seemed major contributors to the alloresponse.

Regarding this clone: Its matching antigen is unknown.

Sequences were obtained from CFSE-low (dividing) CD4+ T cells sorted from an allogeneic mixed lymphocyte reaction. The sequence was collected from a human donor in good health; the cells came from an allogeneic mixed lymphocyte reaction.

The CDR3 sequence: CASSPGGLDYGYTF. Written as DNA, the CDR3 is TGTGCCAGCAGCCCAGGGGGCTTGGACTATGGCTACACCTTC. The chain links TRBV11-2 to TRBJ1-2, with TRBD1 identical over 8 bases. V lost 5 bases, J lost 3 bases, and 5 bases stayed unmatched. Germline CDR1 SGHAT, CDR2 FQNNGV. The CDR3 consists of 14 residues.